This TCR beta chain appears in the sequencing data of a study of shared clonotypes between healthy human individuals. Study outcomes and limitations: All-four-donor shared clonotypes had higher generation probabilities than non-shared clonotypes did.

The study drew all its donors from Caucasian adults living in Nashville, Tennessee. Genomic DNA of each subset was evenly split across several immunoSEQ plates. TCRdb's table, derived via immunoSEQ multiplex PCR, lists solely in-frame clones and lacks some. The table records around 1.1 million clones, 70% to 80% of them present only once. On this clone: The antigen remains unidentified.

The CDR3 spans 16 residues. Germline CDR1 is MDHEN and CDR2 is SYDVKM. Trimming pared 5 bases from V and 0 bases from J, leaving 14 bases between. This chain joins TRBV28 and TRBJ2-1, with D possibly TRBD2 on 6 matching bases. Sequencing was performed on memory CD4+ T cells from PBMCs. Subset defined: CD45RA-negative fraction. This receptor was obtained from a man aged 18 to 29 in good health. Some clones in this sample may be carry-over from other donors' samples. CDR3 amino acids: CASSPVRGNSYNEQFF. Here the CDR3 DNA reads TGTGCCAGCAGTCCCGTCCGCGGGAACTCCTACAATGAGCAGTTCTTC.